The 3 T cell receptor beta chains presented below share a single source sample, sequenced in a study of patients and donors after allogeneic stem cell transplantation. TCRdb reprocessed the RT-PCR reads via MiXCR and lists one record per CDR3 protein. Of about a million distinct CDR3 sequences detected, approximately 19% appear once; the ten largest clones hold 6%. Sequenced material: blood, either unsorted or a sorted T cell fraction (not recorded which). These receptors came from a human donor who was either an allogeneic HSCT recipient or a stem cell or donor lymphocyte infusion donor (not recorded which). It is not recorded whose cells these are; they may come from a transplant donor.

This clonotype was counted between two and nine times. The chain carries TRBV7-9 and TRBJ1-1; D not resolved. Germline V lookup: CDR1 SEHNR, CDR2 FQNEAQ (reference sequence). The V end lost 5 bases, the J end lost 8 bases, and 9 bases lay between the germline ends. CDR3 size: 11 residues. CDR3 DNA sequence: TGTGCCAGCAGCCCCCGACCGGAAGCTTTCTTT. This codes for CASSPRPEAFF.

This clonotype has a handful of counts. This chain joins TRBV19 and TRBJ2-1; 12 nucleotides agree with TRBD2. This CDR3 is 16 amino acids long. V lost 1 base and J lost 9; bases outside the gene matches: 7. Germline V lookup: CDR1 LNHDA, CDR2 SQIVND (reference sequence). The CDR3 sequence is CASSIVRLAGGREQFF. The CDR3 bases are TGTGCCAGTAGTATAGTCAGGCTAGCGGGGGGGCGTGAGCAGTTCTTC.

The sample holds a few counts of this clonotype. This chain joins TRBV7-2 and TRBJ1-2; D gene uncertain. The CDR3 sequence is 17 residues long. Germline-derived CDR1 and CDR2 are SGHTA and FQGNSA. The V and J ends lost 1 base and 4 bases respectively, with 19 bases between them. CDR3 in DNA: TGTGCCAGCAGCTTAGGTCCCAGGCGCAGGAGGTTCTATGGCTACACCTTC. Translating it yields CASSLGPRRRRFYGYTF.